This TCR beta chain came from a study of blood T cells in healthy people across ages. It was with a sample-barcoded 5' primer and a J-beta primer mix that a second PCR of about 7 to 12 cycles was run. TCRdb reprocessed the 5' RACE reads via MiXCR and lists one record per CDR3 protein. Of around 1,000,000 distinct CDR3 sequences in the sample, less than 45% were seen once. The CDR3 contains 15 residues. Looked up from germline, CDR1 is SNHLY and CDR2 is FYNNEI. General study results and limits: Long-lived and aged donors differed, with more naive CD4+ cells and higher diversity in the long-lived. Observed TCR beta diversity per million T cells went down as age went up. This fall followed a roughly linear course with age.

Worth noting for this clonotype: Antigen unknown. A read error may account for a junction end that differs from germline.

The sequence derives from a man aged 18 to 30 in good health. The chain joins TRBV2 to TRBJ1-4, with 8 positions matching TRBD1. Sequencing used blood. The CDR3: CASSEWQGAKEKLFF. As DNA, the CDR3 is TGTGCCAGCAGTGAGTGGCAGGGGGCTAAGGAAAAACTGTTTTTT.